This T cell receptor (beta chain) was sequenced for a study of identifying expanded T cells in peripheral blood. Repertoires were generated with immunoSEQ multiplex PCR, while TCRdb's copy carries only in-frame clones and drops some. The sample shows tens of thousands of clones, approximately 89% of them seen only once. This CDR3 is built from 13 residues. Germline-derived CDR1 and CDR2 are MDHEN and SYDVKM. With 6 bases removed from V and 3 bases from J, the gap between germline ends came to 11 bases. The V call is TRBV28, the J call TRBJ1-1, with D possibly matching TRBD1 (6 bases). Sequenced material: blood. The receptor's source is a person between 18 and 75 years old in good health. The CDR3 DNA follows: TGTGCCAGCAGCCAGGCAGGGGACACTGAAGCTTTCTTT. Translated, it gives CASSQAGDTEAFF.